These 10 T cell receptor beta chains originate from one sample sequenced in a study of blood T cell repertoires in COVID-19. TCRdb keeps only in-frame clones here, not all; method: immunoSEQ multiplex PCR. The sample has approximately 170,000 clones; 83% are singletons. Sequencing was done on a sample of peripheral blood. The receptors derive from an elderly woman with acute or convalescent COVID-19.

The J gene is TRBJ2-1, the V gene TRBV10-1; 8 bases agree with TRBD1. CDR1 WNHNN and CDR2 SYGVQD come from the germline V gene (reference sequence). This CDR3 spans 16 amino acids. V shed 6 bases and J 3 bases; nucleotides not matched to a gene: 10. The CDR3 region is CASSPVRQGLYNEQFF. The CDR3 region has the DNA TGCGCCAGCAGCCCTGTCAGACAGGGGCTCTACAATGAGCAGTTCTTC.

This clone has only a few counts. Additional DNA sequences in this sample encode the identical CDR3. This sequence joins TRBV9 and TRBJ2-1, with 8 bases matching TRBD2. CDR1 SGDLS and CDR2 YYNGEE come from the germline V gene. This CDR3 spans 15 amino acids. The ends lost 3 bases at V and 7 bases at J; junction bases unmatched: 9. The CDR3 DNA sequence: TGTGCCAGCAGCGGCGGACATGGCGGGGGGAATGAGCAGTTCTTC. This gives the protein CASSGGHGGGNEQFF.

This clone showed up just once. Distinct nucleotide sequences in the sample also encode this CDR3. The chain is built from TRBV6-2 or TRBV6-3 and TRBJ1-1; D remains ambiguous. Germline-derived CDR1 and CDR2 are MNHEY and SVGEGT. The CDR3 has 13 residues. V shed 3 bases and J shed 3 bases, with 8 bases lying between them. This CDR3 is CASSYDRDTEAFF. As DNA, the CDR3 is TGTGCCAGCAGTTATGATCGGGACACTGAAGCTTTCTTT.

The V call is TRBV28, the J call TRBJ2-1; D may be TRBD2 (7 bases). CDR1 and CDR2 from the germline V gene are MDHEN and SYDVKM. Trimming removed 6 bases from V and 7 bases from J, with 13 bases in between. The length of the CDR3 is 13 residues. CDR3 sequence: CASRLQGGNEQFF. DNA for the CDR3: TGTGCCAGCAGATTACAGGGAGGGAATGAGCAGTTCTTC. The entire variable domain, with the rest obtained from reference TRBV28 and TRBJ2-1, is as follows: DVKVTQSSRYLVKRTGEKVFLECVQDMDHENMFWYRQDPGLGLRLIYFSYDVKMKEKGDIPEGYSVSREKKERFSLILESASTNQTSMYLCASRLQGGNEQFFGPGTRLTVL.

This sequence joins TRBV6-2 or TRBV6-3 and TRBJ2-7, with 9 bases lining up with TRBD2. Germline V lookup: CDR1 MNHEY, CDR2 SVGEGT. The CDR3 has 18 residues. With V trimmed by 3 bases and J by 0 bases, 12 bases remained unmatched. CDR3 in amino acids: CASSYLRRLAGHSYEQYF. CDR3 bases: TGTGCCAGCAGTTATCTCCGCCGGCTAGCGGGACACTCCTACGAGCAGTACTTC.

As concerns this clone: At the DNA level, this CDR3 is encoded by other sequences in the same sample as well. This chain links TRBV5-1 with TRBJ2-3, with a possible D match to TRBD2 (6 bases). Germline loops: CDR1 SGHRS, CDR2 YFSETQ. V was clipped by 0 bases and J by 1 base, with 6 bases between them. The CDR3 covers 14 residues. The DNA of the CDR3 is TGCGCCAGCAGCTTGGCGGGGGGCACAGATACGCAGTATTTT. This gives the protein CASSLAGGTDTQYF.

The chain combines TRBV9 with TRBJ2-1; D might be TRBD2 (5 bases). The CDR3 has 14 residues. Germline V gene data show CDR1 as SGDLS and CDR2 as YYNGEE. Between the trimmed V and J ends, which lost 4 bases and 5 bases, there was a span of 13 bases. CDR3 sequence: CASSIRGSDNEQFF. The CDR3 DNA reads as TGTGCCAGCAGCATCCGGGGTTCCGACAATGAGCAGTTCTTC.

The J gene is TRBJ1-1, the V gene TRBV6-5, with TRBD1 matching 7 bases. The CDR3 sequence is 13 residues long. Germline V CDR1 and CDR2: MNHEY, SVGAGI. After removal of 6 bases from V and 4 bases from J, the junction contained 5 bases not matched to a gene. The CDR3 loop reads CASSETGSTEAFF. For the CDR3, the DNA is TGTGCCAGCAGCGAGACAGGGAGCACTGAAGCTTTCTTT.

As concerns this clone: A junction end diverges from the germline sequence, so it may reflect a read error. The same CDR3 can be traced to other DNA sequences in this sample. This sequence joins TRBV28 and TRBJ1-5; 9 nucleotides agree with TRBD1. The CDR3 extends over 13 amino acids. Per the germline V gene, CDR1 is MDHEN and CDR2 is SYDVKM. CDR3 DNA: TGTGCTAGCAGTGGGACAGGGAATCAGCCCCAGCATTTT. This sequence encodes CASSGTGNQPQHF.

The chain is built from TRBV7-2 and TRBJ1-1, with 7 bases fitting TRBD1. V lost 3 bases, J lost 11 bases, and 6 bases stayed unmatched. In germline, CDR1 is SGHTA, CDR2 FQGNSA. The length of the CDR3 is 12 residues. In DNA form, the CDR3 reads TGTGCCAGCAGCTTGACAGACAGGGCCGCTTTCTTT. Amino acids: CASSLTDRAAFF.